This T cell receptor (beta chain) was observed in a study of naive CD8 T cells in extremely preterm neonates. Study-wide results and limits: Preterm neonate repertoires were significantly less rich by iChao1 than others. Compared with older groups, preterm CDR3s were shorter, with fewer N additions and less trimming.

Germline V lookup: CDR1 MNHEY, CDR2 SMNVEV (reference sequence). V was clipped by 6 bases and J by 3 bases; unmatched bases: 14. This CDR3 comprises 16 residues. Of note for this clone: As yet, its antigen is unknown.

Samples were taken at extremely preterm deliveries at roughly 22-27 weeks of gestation. Repertoires were generated with immunoSEQ multiplex PCR, while TCRdb's copy carries only in-frame clones and drops some. The table records 4,500 to 6,500 clones, roughly 96% of them present only once. Sequenced material: naive CD8+ T cells from cord blood. The chain uses TRBV27 and TRBJ2-7; 7 positions match TRBD1. The source of this sequence is a boy who was born preterm. The CDR3 region is CASRSLPGTALYEQYF. The DNA of the CDR3 is TGTGCCAGCAGAAGTCTCCCCGGGACAGCTCTCTACGAGCAGTACTTC.